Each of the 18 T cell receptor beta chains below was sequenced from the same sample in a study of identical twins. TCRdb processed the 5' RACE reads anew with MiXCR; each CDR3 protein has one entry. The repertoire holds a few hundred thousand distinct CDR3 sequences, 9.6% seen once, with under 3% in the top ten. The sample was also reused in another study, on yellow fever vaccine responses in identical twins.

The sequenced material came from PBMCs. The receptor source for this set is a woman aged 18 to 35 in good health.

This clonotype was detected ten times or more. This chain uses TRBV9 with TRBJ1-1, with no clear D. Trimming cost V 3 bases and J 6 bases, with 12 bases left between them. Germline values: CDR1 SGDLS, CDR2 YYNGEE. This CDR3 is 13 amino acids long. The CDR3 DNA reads TGTGCCAGCAGCGCCGACCTCGCGGCTGAAGCTTTCTTT. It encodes CASSADLAAEAFF.

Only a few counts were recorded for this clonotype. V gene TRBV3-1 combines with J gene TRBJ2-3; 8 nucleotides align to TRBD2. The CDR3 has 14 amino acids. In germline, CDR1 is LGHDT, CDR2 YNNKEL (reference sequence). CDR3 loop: CAATGGRDTDTQYF. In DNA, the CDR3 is TGTGCAGCAACGGGGGGGCGAGACACAGATACGCAGTATTTT.

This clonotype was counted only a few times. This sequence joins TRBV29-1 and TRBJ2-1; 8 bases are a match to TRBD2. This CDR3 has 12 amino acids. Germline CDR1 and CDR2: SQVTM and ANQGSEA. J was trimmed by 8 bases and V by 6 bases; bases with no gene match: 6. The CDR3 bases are TGCAGCGTCAAAGCGGGAGCCCATGAGCAGTTCTTC. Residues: CSVKAGAHEQFF.

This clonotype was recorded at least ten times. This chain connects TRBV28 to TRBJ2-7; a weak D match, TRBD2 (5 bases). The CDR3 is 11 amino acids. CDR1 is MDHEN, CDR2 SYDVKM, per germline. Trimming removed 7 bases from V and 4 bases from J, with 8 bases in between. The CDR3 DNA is TGTGCCAGCAATTCGGGGTACGAGCAGTACTTC. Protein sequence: CASNSGYEQYF.

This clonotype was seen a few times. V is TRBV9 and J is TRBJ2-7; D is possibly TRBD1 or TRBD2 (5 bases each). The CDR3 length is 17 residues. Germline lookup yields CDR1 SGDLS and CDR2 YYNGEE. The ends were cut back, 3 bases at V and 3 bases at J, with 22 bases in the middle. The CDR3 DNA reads TGTGCCAGCAGCGCTTTCTCAGTCCCGGGACGGAACTACGAGCAGTACTTC. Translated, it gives CASSAFSVPGRNYEQYF.

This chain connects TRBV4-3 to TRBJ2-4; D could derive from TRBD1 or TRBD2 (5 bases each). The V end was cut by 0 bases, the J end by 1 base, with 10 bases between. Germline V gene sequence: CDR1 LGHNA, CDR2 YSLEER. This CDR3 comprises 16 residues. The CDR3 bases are TGCGCCAGCAGCCAAGATTTGGGGGTTGCCAAAAACATTCAGTACTTC. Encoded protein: CASSQDLGVAKNIQYF.

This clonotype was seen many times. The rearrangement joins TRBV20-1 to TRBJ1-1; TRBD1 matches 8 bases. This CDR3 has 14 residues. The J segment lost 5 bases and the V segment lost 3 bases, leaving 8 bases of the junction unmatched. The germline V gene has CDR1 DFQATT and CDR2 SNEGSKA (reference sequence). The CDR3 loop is CSASPMDRATEAFF. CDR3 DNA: TGCAGTGCTAGTCCAATGGACAGGGCTACTGAAGCTTTCTTT.

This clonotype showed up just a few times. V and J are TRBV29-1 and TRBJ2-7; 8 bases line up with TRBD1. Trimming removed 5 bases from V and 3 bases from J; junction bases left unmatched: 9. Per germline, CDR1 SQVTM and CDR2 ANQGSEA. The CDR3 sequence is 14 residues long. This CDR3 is CSVLQGVAIYEQYF. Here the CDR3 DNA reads TGCAGCGTTCTACAGGGGGTGGCAATCTACGAGCAGTACTTC.

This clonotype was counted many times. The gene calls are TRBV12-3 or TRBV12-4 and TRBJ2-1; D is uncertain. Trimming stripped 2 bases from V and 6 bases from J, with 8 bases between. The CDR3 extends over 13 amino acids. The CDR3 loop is CASSLNSLNEQFF. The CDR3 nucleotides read TGTGCCAGCAGTTTAAACAGCCTCAATGAGCAGTTCTTC.

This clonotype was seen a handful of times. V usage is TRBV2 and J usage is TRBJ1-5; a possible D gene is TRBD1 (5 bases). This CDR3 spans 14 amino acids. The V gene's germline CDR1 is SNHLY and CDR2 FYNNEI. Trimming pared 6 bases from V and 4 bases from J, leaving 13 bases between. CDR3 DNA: TGTGCCAGCAGCCCCTCAAAGGGGAATCAGCCCCAGCATTTT. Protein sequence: CASSPSKGNQPQHF.

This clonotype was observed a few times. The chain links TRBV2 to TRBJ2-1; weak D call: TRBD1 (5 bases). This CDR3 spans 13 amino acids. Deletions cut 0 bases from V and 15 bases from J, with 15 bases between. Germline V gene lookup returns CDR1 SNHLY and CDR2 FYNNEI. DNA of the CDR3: TGTGCCAGCAGTGAAGCATCAGGGCCTCGTACGTTCTTC. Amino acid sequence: CASSEASGPRTFF.

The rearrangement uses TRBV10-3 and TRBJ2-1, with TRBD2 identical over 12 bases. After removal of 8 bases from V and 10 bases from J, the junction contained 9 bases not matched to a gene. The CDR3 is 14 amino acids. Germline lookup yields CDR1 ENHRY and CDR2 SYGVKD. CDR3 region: CAIPLAGGVGEQFF. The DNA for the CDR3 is TGTGCCATCCCCCTAGCGGGAGGGGTAGGGGAGCAGTTCTTC.

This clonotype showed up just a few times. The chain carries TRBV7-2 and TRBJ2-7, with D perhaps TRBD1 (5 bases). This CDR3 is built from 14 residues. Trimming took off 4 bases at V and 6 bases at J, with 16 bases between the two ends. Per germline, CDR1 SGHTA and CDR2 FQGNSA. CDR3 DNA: TGTGCCAGCAGCTCCCGACAGTCCCCCGGCGAGCAGTACTTC. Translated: CASSSRQSPGEQYF.

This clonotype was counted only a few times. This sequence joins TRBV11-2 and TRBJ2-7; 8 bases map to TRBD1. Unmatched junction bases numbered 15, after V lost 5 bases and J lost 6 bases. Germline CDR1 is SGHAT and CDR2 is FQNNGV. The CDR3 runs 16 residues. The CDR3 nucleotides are TGTGCCAGCAGCCGAGATAAAAGGACAGGGTTCAGCGAGCAGTACTTC. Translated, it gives CASSRDKRTGFSEQYF.

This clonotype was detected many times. The CDR3 sequence is CASRPTSNSNQPQHF. DNA of the CDR3: TGTGCCAGCAGACCCACAAGTAATAGCAATCAGCCCCAGCATTTT. The chain is built from TRBV12-3 or TRBV12-4 and TRBJ1-5; the D is unclear. This CDR3 spans 15 amino acids. Trimming took off 6 bases at V and 0 bases at J, with 12 bases between the two ends.

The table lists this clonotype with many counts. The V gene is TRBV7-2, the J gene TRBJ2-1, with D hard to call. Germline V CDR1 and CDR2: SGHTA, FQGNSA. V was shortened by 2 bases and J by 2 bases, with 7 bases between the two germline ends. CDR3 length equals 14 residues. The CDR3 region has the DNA TGTGCCAGCAGCTTAAGATCACCCTACAATGAGCAGTTCTTC. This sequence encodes CASSLRSPYNEQFF.

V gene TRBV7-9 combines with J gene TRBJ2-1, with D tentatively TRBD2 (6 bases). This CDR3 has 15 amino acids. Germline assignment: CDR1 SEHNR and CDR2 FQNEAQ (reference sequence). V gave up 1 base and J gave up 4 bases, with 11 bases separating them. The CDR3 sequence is CASSLGVAEYNEQFF. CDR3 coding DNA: TGTGCCAGCAGCTTAGGAGTAGCGGAATACAATGAGCAGTTCTTC.

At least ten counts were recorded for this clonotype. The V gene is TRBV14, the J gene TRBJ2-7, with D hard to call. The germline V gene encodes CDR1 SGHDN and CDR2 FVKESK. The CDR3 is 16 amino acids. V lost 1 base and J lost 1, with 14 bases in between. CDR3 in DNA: TGTGCCAGCAGCCAAGGTGGAGCTCTTGTTTCCTACGAGCAGTACTTC. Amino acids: CASSQGGALVSYEQYF.